A selection of T cell receptor beta chains follows, all from one sample in a study of stem cell transplantation in POMP-related autoinflammatory disease. The method was immunoSEQ multiplex PCR; TCRdb's version includes in-frame clones alone and lacks a portion of them. The data show tens of thousands of clones, roughly 88% seen once. Source: CD4+ T cells from PBMCs, taken after stem cell transplantation. The origin of the receptors is a human patient with POMP-related autoinflammation and immune dysregulation (PRAID). Some T cells may be graft donor cells. The CDR3 runs from the conserved cysteine through the conserved F or W. Each record gives: D gene, clone size, V gene, J gene, CDR3 DNA, CDR3 protein. The D gene is left open where the match is weak. Not every row has a clone size; where given, it reads once, few, many or a size class.

D: NA
size: medium-sized
V: TRBV19
J: TRBJ1-5
DNA: TGTGCCAGTAGTATTGGGCACTATCAGCCCCAGCATTTT
CDR3: CASSIGHYQPQHF

D: NA
size: NA
V: TRBV3-1/TRBV3-2
J: TRBJ2-1
DNA: TGTGCCAGCAGGAGGGACTCCTACAATGAGCAGTTCTTC
CDR3: CASRRDSYNEQFF

D: NA
size: NA
V: TRBV29-1
J: TRBJ1-3
DNA: TGCAGCGTTGGCGGGAGCTCTGGAAACACCATATATTTT
CDR3: CSVGGSSGNTIYF

D: NA
size: NA
V: TRBV6-5
J: TRBJ2-1
DNA: TGTGCCAGCAGTTACTCCCCTGTTCGGGACAATGAGCAGTTCTTC
CDR3: CASSYSPVRDNEQFF

D: TRBD2
size: NA
V: TRBV11-2
J: TRBJ2-1
DNA: TGTGCCAGCAGCATTAGCGGGAGTGACCTCAATGAGCAGTTCTTC
CDR3: CASSISGSDLNEQFF

D: NA
size: NA
V: TRBV5-1
J: TRBJ2-2
DNA: TGCGCCAGCAGCTTGCAATCAGGGAGGATGGGCACCGGGGAGCTGTTTTTT
CDR3: CASSLQSGRMGTGELFF

D: TRBD2
size: NA
V: TRBV11-2
J: TRBJ2-3
DNA: TGTGCCAGCAGCTTAGGAGCGGGGACAGATACGCAGTATTTT
CDR3: CASSLGAGTDTQYF

D: TRBD2
size: NA
V: TRBV6-5
J: TRBJ2-7
DNA: TGTGCCAGCAGTTACTCGAGACTAGCGGGTATCTACGAGCAGTACTTC
CDR3: CASSYSRLAGIYEQYF

D: TRBD1
size: NA
V: TRBV30
J: TRBJ2-5
DNA: TGTGCCTGGAGTGAGGGACAGGACCAAGAGACCCAGTACTTC
CDR3: CAWSEGQDQETQYF

D: NA
size: NA
V: TRBV6-5
J: TRBJ1-5
DNA: TGTGCCAGCAGTTACGGGGGGAGGTATCAGCCCCAGCATTTT
CDR3: CASSYGGRYQPQHF

D: TRBD1
size: NA
V: TRBV7-9
J: TRBJ1-1
DNA: TGTGCCAGCACCACCGGACAGGCGAACACTGAAGCTTTCTTT
CDR3: CASTTGQANTEAFF

D: NA
size: NA
V: TRBV7-9
J: TRBJ2-3
DNA: TGTGCCAGCAGCTTTAGGCAGGGAATAGATACGCAGTATTTT
CDR3: CASSFRQGIDTQYF

D: NA
size: NA
V: TRBV28
J: TRBJ2-3
DNA: TGTGCCAGCAGTTTAATCGGTACAGATACGCAGTATTTT
CDR3: CASSLIGTDTQYF

D: NA
size: NA
V: TRBV4-1
J: TRBJ2-5
DNA: TGCGCCAGCAGCCAAGCAGGAGACAGTCACTACCAAGAGACCCAGTACTTC
CDR3: CASSQAGDSHYQETQYF

D: TRBD1
size: few
V: TRBV30
J: TRBJ1-1
DNA: TGTGCCTGGAGCCGGGGACAGCAGCTTGAAGCTTTCTTT
CDR3: CAWSRGQQLEAFF

D: NA
size: NA
V: TRBV25-1
J: TRBJ2-1
DNA: TGTGCCAGCAGTGATCCAGGACGATGGAACAATGAGCAGTTCTTC
CDR3: CASSDPGRWNNEQFF

D: NA
size: NA
V: TRBV9
J: TRBJ2-2
DNA: TGTGCCAGCAGCGTGACAAACGGGGAGCTGTTTTTT
CDR3: CASSVTNGELFF

D: NA
size: NA
V: TRBV6-5
J: TRBJ2-1
DNA: TGTGCCAGCACGCCAAACCCCGGGGCCTACAATGAGCAGTTCTTC
CDR3: CASTPNPGAYNEQFF

D: NA
size: NA
V: TRBV2
J: TRBJ1-5
DNA: TGTGCCAGCAGTGAAGGGACAATTCCTAGGGGCAATCAGCCCCAGCATTTT
CDR3: CASSEGTIPRGNQPQHF

D: NA
size: NA
V: TRBV28
J: TRBJ1-5
DNA: TGTGCCAGCAGTTTCCAGGACATTTTTAGCAATCAGCCCCAGCATTTT
CDR3: CASSFQDIFSNQPQHF

D: TRBD1
size: NA
V: TRBV6-5
J: TRBJ1-2
DNA: TGTGCCAGCAGTTACCGGAAAGCAGGGGGCGGGGGTTACACCTTC
CDR3: CASSYRKAGGGGYTF

D: TRBD1
size: NA
V: TRBV2
J: TRBJ1-2
DNA: TGTGCCAGCAGTCCCGGGCCCTCCGGGACAGTGACCTATCTTTCTTATGGCTACACCTTC
CDR3: CASSPGPSGTVTYLSYGYTF

D: NA
size: NA
V: TRBV19
J: TRBJ2-3
DNA: TGTGCCAGTAGTATAGAAGGGGGGTACTCAGATACGCAGTATTTT
CDR3: CASSIEGGYSDTQYF

D: TRBD2
size: NA
V: TRBV7-2
J: TRBJ2-1
DNA: TGTGCCAGCAGCGCTATAGCGGGGGGCTTCTACAATGAGCAGTTCTTC
CDR3: CASSAIAGGFYNEQFF

D: NA
size: NA
V: TRBV4-1
J: TRBJ2-5
DNA: TGCGCCAGCAGCCTTTACGAGGAGAATTGGGAGACCCAGTACTTC
CDR3: CASSLYEENWETQYF

D: TRBD1
size: NA
V: TRBV5-1
J: TRBJ2-5
DNA: TGCGCCAGCAGCACGGACAGGGGAATAGAGACCCAGTACTTC
CDR3: CASSTDRGIETQYF

D: NA
size: few
V: TRBV19
J: TRBJ1-6
DNA: TGTGCCAGTAGTATTTTCCGGGACAAGCCTCTCCACTTT
CDR3: CASSIFRDKPLHF

D: NA
size: NA
V: TRBV19
J: TRBJ2-1
DNA: TGTGCCAGTAGTATAGGACGGGTCCCCAATGAGCAGTTCTTC
CDR3: CASSIGRVPNEQFF

D: TRBD1
size: few
V: TRBV10-2
J: TRBJ1-1
DNA: TGCGCCAGCAGTAGGGACAGGGGAACTTTCTTT
CDR3: CASSRDRGTFF

D: TRBD1
size: NA
V: TRBV5-1
J: TRBJ1-4
DNA: TGCGCCAGCAGCCCCGGGACAGAACCCTATGAAAAACTGTTTTTT
CDR3: CASSPGTEPYEKLFF

D: NA
size: NA
V: TRBV28
J: TRBJ2-5
DNA: TGTGCCAGCAGTTTATATCTCACTATAGAGACCCAGTACTTC
CDR3: CASSLYLTIETQYF

D: TRBD2
size: NA
V: TRBV13
J: TRBJ2-1
DNA: TGTGCCAGCAGCCAGACTAGCGGAAACAATGAGCAGTTCTTC
CDR3: CASSQTSGNNEQFF

D: TRBD1
size: NA
V: TRBV2
J: TRBJ1-2
DNA: TGTGCCAGCAGTGTCAGGGGGATTTGGTATGGCTACACCTTC
CDR3: CASSVRGIWYGYTF

D: NA
size: NA
V: TRBV28
J: TRBJ2-7
DNA: TGTGCCAGCAGTTCGCCCCTCAACTTAGGGGAGCAGTACTTC
CDR3: CASSSPLNLGEQYF

D: NA
size: once
V: TRBV2
J: TRBJ2-5
DNA: TGTGCCAGCACGCCGTCTGGTGGGACCCAGTACTTC
CDR3: CASTPSGGTQYF

D: NA
size: NA
V: TRBV19
J: TRBJ2-3
DNA: TGTGCCAGTAGTATAGCCCTCACAGATACGCAGTATTTT
CDR3: CASSIALTDTQYF

D: NA
size: NA
V: TRBV5-1
J: TRBJ1-1
DNA: TGCGCCAGCAGCTTCACCGCCCCGGGGAACACTGAAGCTTTCTTT
CDR3: CASSFTAPGNTEAFF

D: NA
size: NA
V: TRBV2
J: TRBJ2-2
DNA: TGTGCCAGCAATATGGTTACCGGGGAGCTGTTTTTT
CDR3: CASNMVTGELFF

D: TRBD1
size: NA
V: TRBV11-2
J: TRBJ1-1
DNA: TGTGCCAGCAGCTGGGGGACAGGGACGAACACTGAAGCTTTCTTT
CDR3: CASSWGTGTNTEAFF

D: NA
size: NA
V: TRBV19
J: TRBJ2-3
DNA: TGTGCCAGTAGTATAGGCCAAGGAGGTACAGATACGCAGTATTTT
CDR3: CASSIGQGGTDTQYF

D: TRBD1
size: NA
V: TRBV5-1
J: TRBJ1-1
DNA: TGCGCCAGCAGCTTGGGGGGCTCCGGGACAGGGTTATCAGCTTTCTTT
CDR3: CASSLGGSGTGLSAFF